The 30 T cell receptor beta chains presented below share a single source sample, sequenced in a study of shared clonotypes between healthy human individuals. The protocol was immunoSEQ multiplex PCR, while the TCRdb copy is restricted to in-frame clones and leaves out a portion. The sample holds 2 million to 2.5 million clones, approximately 93% seen once. Material for sequencing was naive CD4+ T cells from PBMCs. Subset denoted: CD45RA+ positively selected. The receptors here all came from a man aged 18 to 29 in good health. Some clones in this sample may be carry-over from other donors' samples.

V is TRBV5-1 and J is TRBJ2-1, with 9 bases matching TRBD2. This CDR3 has 14 amino acids. Trimming cost V 1 base and J 10 bases; bases outside gene matches: 6. CDR1 and CDR2 from the germline V gene are SGHRS and YFSETQ. The CDR3 is CASSLQAGGPEQFF. The CDR3 DNA follows: TGCGCCAGCAGCTTGCAAGCGGGAGGTCCCGAGCAGTTCTTC.

The rearrangement uses TRBV5-1 and TRBJ2-1; 7 bases map to TRBD2. J gave up 0 bases and V 4 bases, and 10 bases lay outside the gene matches. The CDR3 covers 17 residues. Per germline, CDR1 SGHRS and CDR2 YFSETQ. CDR3 bases: TGCGCCAGCAGCCCCCTTGAGCGGGGAAGCTCCTACAATGAGCAGTTCTTC. As protein: CASSPLERGSSYNEQFF.

The gene calls are TRBV10-3 and TRBJ2-2; D not resolved. Germline CDR1 ENHRY, CDR2 SYGVKD. This CDR3 spans 16 amino acids. Trimming took off 2 bases at V and 5 bases at J, with 15 bases between the two ends. The CDR3: CAISEVETRRTGELFF. The CDR3 nucleotides read TGTGCCATCAGTGAGGTAGAGACGAGACGGACCGGGGAGCTGTTTTTT.

The chain couples TRBV7-2 to TRBJ2-7; TRBD2 matches 9 bases. CDR1 is SGHTA and CDR2 is FQGNSA in the germline V gene. There are 17 residues in the CDR3. With 5 bases clipped from V and 6 bases from J, the junction kept 17 bases outside the gene matches. The CDR3 DNA follows: TGTGCCAGCAGCCCCTGGGGGGCGGGAGGGTATTTCAGCGAGCAGTACTTC. Its protein is CASSPWGAGGYFSEQYF. Full variable domain (missing parts from reference TRBV7-2 and TRBJ2-7): GAGVSQSPSNKVTEKGKDVELRCDPISGHTALYWYRQSLGQGLEFLIYFQGNSAPDKSGLPSDRFSAERTGGSVSTLTIQRTQQEDSAVYLCASSPWGAGGYFSEQYFGPGTRLTVT.

The chain couples TRBV30 to TRBJ2-7, with D unresolved. This CDR3 has 15 amino acids. V was clipped by 0 bases and J by 2 bases, with 14 bases between them. Germline V CDR1 and CDR2: GTSNPN, SVGIG (reference sequence). The CDR3 nucleotides are TGTGCCTGGAGTGTACAAGTTAGTCCCACCTACGAGCAGTACTTC. Residues: CAWSVQVSPTYEQYF.

The chain joins TRBV27 to TRBJ2-7; 11 bases are shared with TRBD2. The CDR3 has 13 amino acids. Germline CDR1 MNHEY, CDR2 SMNVEV (reference sequence). V lost 6 bases, J lost 6 bases, and 4 bases stayed unmatched. The CDR3 reads CASRLAGVSEQYF. Written as DNA, the CDR3 is TGTGCCAGCAGACTAGCGGGAGTAAGCGAGCAGTACTTC.

CDR3 DNA sequence: TGTGCCAGCAGAATCTTAGCCAATGAGCAGTTCTTC. Translation: CASRILANEQFF. V usage is TRBV7-9 and J usage is TRBJ2-1; D gene uncertain. The CDR3 spans 12 residues. The germline V and J ends were trimmed by 6 bases and 6 bases, with 9 bases remaining between them. Germline CDR1 reads SEHNR; CDR2 reads FQNEAQ (reference sequence). The full variable domain, rest sourced from reference TRBV7-9 and TRBJ2-1, is DTGVSQNPRHKITKRGQNVTFRCDPISEHNRLYWYRQTLGQGPEFLTYFQNEAQLEKSRLLSDRFSAERPKGSFSTLEIQRTEQGDSAMYLCASRILANEQFFGPGTRLTVL.

This rearrangement joins TRBV6-1 to TRBJ2-7; D is possibly TRBD1 (5 bases). This CDR3 contains 12 residues. Germline V gene lookup returns CDR1 MNHNS and CDR2 SASEGT. The V gene lost 6 bases and the J gene lost 7 bases, with 13 bases spanning the gap. DNA of the CDR3: TGTGCCAGCAGGGCAGGGCCGAGGGAGCAGTACTTC. Protein product: CASRAGPREQYF.

The chain recombines TRBV18 with TRBJ2-7; TRBD2 agrees at 9 bases. The CDR3 is 16 residues long. The V segment lost 0 bases and the J segment 2 bases; nucleotides outside the gene matches: 5. The germline gives CDR1 KGHSH, CDR2 LQKENI. CDR3 in DNA: TGTGCCAGCTCACCACCGGGCGGGAGGGCCCCCTACGAGCAGTACTTC. Protein: CASSPPGGRAPYEQYF.

The rearrangement joins TRBV7-3 to TRBJ2-2, with 8 bases matching TRBD1. V trimming: 5 bases; J trimming: 4 bases; junction bases outside the gene matches: 9. CDR1 is SGHTA, CDR2 FQGTGA, per germline. The CDR3 runs 16 residues. CDR3 sequence: CASSRGQAGGTGELFF. For the CDR3, the DNA is TGTGCCAGCAGCCGGGGACAGGCAGGAGGCACCGGGGAGCTGTTTTTT.

The chain joins TRBV19 to TRBJ1-2; weak D call: TRBD1 (6 bases). This CDR3 is built from 15 residues. Germline V CDR1 and CDR2: LNHDA, SQIVND (reference sequence). V was cut by 2 bases and J by 3 bases, with 13 bases left in between. The CDR3 loop reads CASSINRAADYGYTF. For the CDR3, the DNA is TGTGCCAGTAGTATAAACAGGGCAGCGGACTATGGCTACACCTTC.

The chain links TRBV7-9 to TRBJ1-1; D unresolved. The CDR3 has 14 residues. Germline assignment: CDR1 SEHNR and CDR2 FQNEAQ (reference sequence). The germline V and J ends were trimmed by 1 base and 3 bases, with 9 bases remaining between them. The CDR3 spells CASSLGFSYTEAFF. The CDR3 DNA is TGTGCCAGCAGCTTAGGTTTCAGCTACACTGAAGCTTTCTTT.

V is TRBV2 and J is TRBJ2-3, with a possible D match to TRBD1 (6 bases). This CDR3 contains 15 residues. Germline V gene data show CDR1 as SNHLY and CDR2 as FYNNEI. Trimming took 6 bases from V and 0 from J, leaving 13 bases between them. DNA of the CDR3: TGTGCCAGCAGCAAGGACAGATCTAGCACAGATACGCAGTATTTT. As protein: CASSKDRSSTDTQYF.

About this clone: Other DNA sequences in the same sample also yield this CDR3. The chain joins TRBV18 to TRBJ2-7; 12 bases are shared with TRBD2. The CDR3 length is 15 residues. Germline V gene lookup returns CDR1 KGHSH and CDR2 LQKENI. The trim removed 3 bases at V and 4 bases at J, leaving 4 bases unmatched. The CDR3, as DNA: TGTGCCAGCTCACCCGGACTAGCGGGGCCTTACGAGCAGTACTTC. Its translation: CASSPGLAGPYEQYF. Together with reference TRBV18 and TRBJ2-7, the CDR3 gives the full variable domain: NAGVMQNPRHLVRRRGQEARLRCSPMKGHSHVYWYRQLPEEGLKFMVYLQKENIIDESGMPKERFSAEFPKEGPSILRIQQVVRGDSAAYFCASSPGLAGPYEQYFGPGTRLTVT.

The genes are TRBV7-2 and TRBJ2-7, with TRBD2 identical over 7 bases. J gave up 4 bases and V 5 bases, and 11 bases lay outside the gene matches. This CDR3 contains 15 residues. In germline, CDR1 is SGHTA, CDR2 FQGNSA. CDR3 coding DNA: TGTGCCAGCAGCCCATGGGGAGGGTGGGATTACGAGCAGTACTTC. Translated, it gives CASSPWGGWDYEQYF.

The V and J genes are TRBV11-2 and TRBJ2-1, with 12 positions matching TRBD2. Germline values: CDR1 SGHAT, CDR2 FQNNGV. CDR3 length: 15 amino acids. V dropped 4 bases and J dropped 5; count of bases not matched to a gene: 3. CDR3 loop: CASSSRLAGDNEQFF. The CDR3 DNA is TGTGCCAGCAGCTCCCGACTAGCGGGGGACAATGAGCAGTTCTTC. The full variable domain, in which reference TRBV11-2 and TRBJ2-1 provide the parts outside the CDR3, is EAGVAQSPRYKIIEKRQSVAFWCNPISGHATLYWYQQILGQGPKLLIQFQNNGVVDDSQLPKDRFSAERLKGVDSTLKIQPAKLEDSAVYLCASSSRLAGDNEQFFGPGTRLTVL.

The CDR3 is CASSPGPGARETQYF. Here the CDR3 DNA reads TGTGCCAGCAGCCCGGGACCGGGGGCGCGGGAGACCCAGTACTTC. This rearrangement joins TRBV5-6 to TRBJ2-5; the D gene could be TRBD1 or TRBD2 (6 bases each). Germline assignment: CDR1 SGHDT and CDR2 YYEEEE. Deletions cut 4 bases from V and 5 bases from J, with 18 bases between. This CDR3 is built from 15 residues.

The rearrangement links TRBV5-1 to TRBJ1-1; 9 bases match TRBD1. Looked up from germline, CDR1 is SGHRS and CDR2 is YFSETQ. Losses at the gene ends were 4 bases for V and 1 base for J; bases not matched to a gene: 5. This CDR3 spans 15 amino acids. DNA of the CDR3: TGCGCCAGCAGCGACCCGGGACAGGGGAACACTGAAGCTTTCTTT. Protein product: CASSDPGQGNTEAFF. Using reference TRBV5-1 and TRBJ1-1 for the parts outside the CDR3, the full variable domain is KAGVTQTPRYLIKTRGQQVTLSCSPISGHRSVSWYQQTPGQGLQFLFEYFSETQRNKGNFPGRFSGRQFSNSRSEMNVSTLELGDSALYLCASSDPGQGNTEAFFGQGTRLTVV.

Concerning this clone: Other DNA sequences in this specimen translate into the identical CDR3. The chain employs TRBV5-1 and TRBJ2-3, with 8 bases identical to TRBD2. The CDR3 is 16 residues long. In germline, CDR1 is SGHRS, CDR2 YFSETQ. J gave up 2 bases and V 0 bases, and 5 bases lay outside the gene matches. CDR3 residues: CASSLVGSGTTDTQYF. DNA for the CDR3: TGCGCCAGCAGCTTGGTAGGTAGCGGGACCACAGATACGCAGTATTTT.

J is TRBJ1-5 and V is TRBV5-8, with D possibly TRBD1 on 5 matching bases. V was cut by 9 bases and J by 0 bases, with 19 bases left in between. There are 16 residues in the CDR3. Germline CDR1 reads SGHTS; CDR2 reads YDEGEE. CDR3 coding DNA: TGTGCCACCTGGGTATCAGGGATATATAGCAATCAGCCCCAGCATTTT. Translated, it gives CATWVSGIYSNQPQHF.

The chain has TRBV7-6 and TRBJ2-2; tentative D call: TRBD1 (6 bases). Germline V CDR1 and CDR2: SGHVS, FNYEAQ. This CDR3 region has 18 residues. Trimming took 1 base from V and 4 from J, leaving 19 bases between them. Written as DNA, the CDR3 is TGTGCCAGCAGCTTAGTTGACTACAGTAGGGGGAGCACCGGGGAGCTGTTTTTT. It specifies CASSLVDYSRGSTGELFF.

This chain joins TRBV6-1 and TRBJ1-2; D uncertain. This CDR3 has 17 residues. Trimming took 3 bases from V and 4 from J, leaving 21 bases between them. Germline V CDR1 and CDR2: MNHNS, SASEGT. The CDR3 nucleotides read TGTGCCAGCAGTGATCCCCCGCAAGGCAGAGCTCGCTATGGCTACACCTTC. Translation: CASSDPPQGRARYGYTF.

This sequence joins TRBV5-1 and TRBJ1-3; possibly TRBD1 for D (6 bases). There are 17 residues in the CDR3. V lost 4 bases and J lost 0, with 17 bases in between. Germline CDR1 reads SGHRS; CDR2 reads YFSETQ. CDR3 sequence: CASSAQPTGSSGNTIYF. The CDR3 DNA is TGCGCCAGCAGCGCACAGCCTACAGGGAGCTCTGGAAACACCATATATTTT.

The rearrangement links TRBV5-4 to TRBJ2-1, with no clear D. CDR3 length: 14 residues. V was shortened by 4 bases and J by 5 bases, with 13 bases between the two germline ends. Per germline, CDR1 SGHNT and CDR2 YYREEE (reference sequence). The CDR3 here is CASSEIGGHNEQFF. The DNA for the CDR3 is TGTGCCAGCAGCGAGATAGGTGGCCACAATGAGCAGTTCTTC.

J is TRBJ1-1 and V is TRBV5-1, with D possibly being TRBD1 (5 bases). CDR1 and CDR2 (germline): SGHRS, YFSETQ. Trimming removed 7 bases from V and 1 base from J, with 14 bases in between. The CDR3 loop spans 14 amino acids. CDR3 DNA sequence: TGCGCCAGCGGTGTCAGGGACGGGAACACTGAAGCTTTCTTT. Translating it yields CASGVRDGNTEAFF.

V usage is TRBV7-2 and J usage is TRBJ2-1, with 7 bases lining up with TRBD2. CDR1 is SGHTA and CDR2 is FQGNSA in the germline V gene. The CDR3 totals 16 residues. V shed 6 bases, J shed 0 bases, and the junction held 8 bases outside the gene matches. CDR3 loop: CASRKPSGGSYNEQFF. In nucleotides, the CDR3 is TGTGCCAGCAGGAAACCTAGCGGAGGCTCCTACAATGAGCAGTTCTTC.

The chain couples TRBV27 to TRBJ1-5; 11 nucleotides align to TRBD1. The germline gives CDR1 MNHEY, CDR2 SMNVEV (reference sequence). J was trimmed by 0 bases and V by 7 bases; bases with no gene match: 8. The CDR3 extends over 17 amino acids. The CDR3 DNA sequence: TGTGCCAGCACCAATTCCGGGACAGGGGGTAGCAATCAGCCCCAGCATTTT. The encoded protein is CASTNSGTGGSNQPQHF.

The chain links TRBV10-3 to TRBJ1-5; D unclear. Germline V gene data show CDR1 as ENHRY and CDR2 as SYGVKD. The CDR3 loop spans 17 amino acids. Trimming shortened V by 0 bases and J by 0 bases, and 12 bases separated the two germline ends. The CDR3 DNA is TGTGCCATCAGTGAGTCGCACAGAAGGGATAGCAATCAGCCCCAGCATTTT. Amino acids: CAISESHRRDSNQPQHF.

J is TRBJ2-1 and V is TRBV7-6; the match to TRBD2 covers 7 bases. The V segment lost 5 bases and the J segment 3 bases; nucleotides outside the gene matches: 7. Germline V gene sequence: CDR1 SGHVS, CDR2 FNYEAQ. The CDR3 has 15 amino acids. The CDR3 spells CASSRREKGYNEQFF. The CDR3 coding sequence is TGTGCCAGCAGCCGGCGGGAGAAGGGCTACAATGAGCAGTTCTTC.

This clone appeared once. The chain has TRBV7-3 and TRBJ2-5; D is possibly TRBD1 (6 bases). This CDR3 is 14 amino acids long. The V end was cut by 5 bases, the J end by 5 bases, with 15 bases between. Per germline, CDR1 SGHTA and CDR2 FQGTGA. CDR3 region: CASSPSGAWETQYF. In nucleotides, the CDR3 is TGTGCCAGCAGCCCCTCAGGGGCTTGGGAGACCCAGTACTTC.